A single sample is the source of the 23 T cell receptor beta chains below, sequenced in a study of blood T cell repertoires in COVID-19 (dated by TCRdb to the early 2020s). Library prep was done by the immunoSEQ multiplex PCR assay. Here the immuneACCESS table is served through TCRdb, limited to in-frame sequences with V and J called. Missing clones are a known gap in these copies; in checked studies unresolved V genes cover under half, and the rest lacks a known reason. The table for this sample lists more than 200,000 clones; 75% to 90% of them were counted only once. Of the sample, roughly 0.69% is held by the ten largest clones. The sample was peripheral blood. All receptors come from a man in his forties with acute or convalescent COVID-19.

CDR3 DNA sequence: TGTGCCAGCAGCTGGGGGGACAATCAGCCCCAGCATTTT. Translation gives CASSWGDNQPQHF. The chain employs TRBV11-1 and TRBJ1-5, with D perhaps TRBD1 (5 bases). V lost 4 bases to trimming and J lost 3 bases, with 7 bases between them. This CDR3 is 13 amino acids long. Germline V gene sequence: CDR1 SGHAT, CDR2 FQDESV (reference sequence). The full variable domain, with the rest looked up from reference TRBV11-1 and TRBJ1-5, is EAEVAQSPRYKITEKSQAVAFWCDPISGHATLYWYRQILGQGPELLVQFQDESVVDDSQLPKDRFSAERLKGVDSTLKIQPAELGDSAMYLCASSWGDNQPQHFGDGTRLSIL.

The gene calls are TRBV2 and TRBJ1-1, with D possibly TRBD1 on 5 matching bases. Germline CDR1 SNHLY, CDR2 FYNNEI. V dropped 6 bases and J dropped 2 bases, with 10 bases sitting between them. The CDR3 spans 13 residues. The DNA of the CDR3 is TGTGCCAGCAGAAGAGACAGTAACACTGAAGCTTTCTTT. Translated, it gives CASRRDSNTEAFF. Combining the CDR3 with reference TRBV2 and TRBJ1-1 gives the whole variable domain EPEVTQTPSHQVTQMGQEVILRCVPISNHLYFYWYRQILGQKVEFLVSFYNNEISEKSEIFDDQFSVERPDGSNFTLKIRSTKLEDSAMYFCASRRDSNTEAFFGQGTRLTVV.

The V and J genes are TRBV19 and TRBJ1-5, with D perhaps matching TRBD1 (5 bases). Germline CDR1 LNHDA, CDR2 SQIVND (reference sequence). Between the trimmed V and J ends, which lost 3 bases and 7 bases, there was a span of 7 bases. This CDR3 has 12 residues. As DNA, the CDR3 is TGTGCCAGTAGTATCGGGGGGCAGCCCCAGCATTTT. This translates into CASSIGGQPQHF.

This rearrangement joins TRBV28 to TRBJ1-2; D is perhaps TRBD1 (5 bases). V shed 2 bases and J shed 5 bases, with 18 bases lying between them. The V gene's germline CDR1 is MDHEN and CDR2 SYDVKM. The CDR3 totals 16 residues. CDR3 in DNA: TGTGCCAGCAGTTTACGAGGGGCAGGCGGGGTGTATGGCTACACCTTC. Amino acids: CASSLRGAGGVYGYTF.

CDR3 in DNA: TGTGCCAGCACCTATGGGACAGGAAGGGATGAGCAGTTCTTC. It encodes CASTYGTGRDEQFF. The chain joins TRBV6-6 to TRBJ2-1, with 8 bases identical to TRBD1. Germline assignment: CDR1 MNHNY and CDR2 SVGAGI (reference sequence). Trimming took 7 bases from V and 8 from J; bases not matched to a gene: 10. There are 14 residues in the CDR3.

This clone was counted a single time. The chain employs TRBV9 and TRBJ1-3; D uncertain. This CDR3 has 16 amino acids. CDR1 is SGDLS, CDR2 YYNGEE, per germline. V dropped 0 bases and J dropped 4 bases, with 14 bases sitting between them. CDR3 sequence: CASSVAEGRAGNTIYF. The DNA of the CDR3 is TGTGCCAGCAGCGTAGCTGAGGGAAGGGCAGGAAACACCATATATTTT.

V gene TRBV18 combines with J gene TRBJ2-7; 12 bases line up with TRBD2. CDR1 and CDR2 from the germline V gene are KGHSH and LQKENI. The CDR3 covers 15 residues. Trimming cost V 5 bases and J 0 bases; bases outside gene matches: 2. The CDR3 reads CASSWTSGDSYEQYF. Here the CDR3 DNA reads TGTGCCAGCTCATGGACTAGCGGGGACTCCTACGAGCAGTACTTC.

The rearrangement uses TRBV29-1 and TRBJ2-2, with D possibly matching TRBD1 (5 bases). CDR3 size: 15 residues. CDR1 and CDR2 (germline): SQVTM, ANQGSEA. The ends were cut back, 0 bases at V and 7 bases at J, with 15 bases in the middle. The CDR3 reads CSVEDLTQGDGELFF. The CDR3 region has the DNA TGCAGCGTTGAAGATCTGACGCAGGGTGACGGGGAGCTGTTTTTT.

The CDR3 DNA follows: TGCGCCAGCAGCCAAGACGACAGGGGGTATTCAGGCAATCAGCCCCAGCATTTT. It translates to CASSQDDRGYSGNQPQHF. The V and J genes are TRBV4-1 and TRBJ1-5, with TRBD1 matching 9 bases. The V gene's germline CDR1 is MGHRA and CDR2 YSYEKL. J gave up 2 bases and V 0 bases, and 8 bases lay outside the gene matches. The CDR3 extends over 18 amino acids.

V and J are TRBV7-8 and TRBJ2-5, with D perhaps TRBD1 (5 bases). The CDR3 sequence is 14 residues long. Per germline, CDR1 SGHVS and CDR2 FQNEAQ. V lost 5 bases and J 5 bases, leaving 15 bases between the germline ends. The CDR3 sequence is CASSPRADSETQYF. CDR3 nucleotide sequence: TGTGCCAGCAGCCCCAGGGCAGACTCGGAGACCCAGTACTTC.

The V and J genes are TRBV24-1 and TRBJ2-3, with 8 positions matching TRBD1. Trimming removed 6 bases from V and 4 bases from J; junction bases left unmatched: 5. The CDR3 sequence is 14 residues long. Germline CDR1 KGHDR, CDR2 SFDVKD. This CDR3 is CATSKQGEADTQYF. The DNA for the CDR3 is TGTGCCACCAGTAAACAGGGGGAGGCAGATACGCAGTATTTT.

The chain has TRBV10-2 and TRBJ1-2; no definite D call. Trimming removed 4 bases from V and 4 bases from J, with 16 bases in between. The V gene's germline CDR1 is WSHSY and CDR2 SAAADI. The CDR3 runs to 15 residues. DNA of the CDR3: TGCGCCAGCAGTGGGACCTCCGCCGAGGGCTATGGCTACACCTTC. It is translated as CASSGTSAEGYGYTF.

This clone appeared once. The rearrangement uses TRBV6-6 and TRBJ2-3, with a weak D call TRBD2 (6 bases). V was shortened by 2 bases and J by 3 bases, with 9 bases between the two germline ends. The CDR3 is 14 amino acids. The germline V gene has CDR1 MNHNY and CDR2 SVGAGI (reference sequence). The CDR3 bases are TGTGCCAGCAGTTACGGGGCGGGGACAGATACGCAGTATTTT. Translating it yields CASSYGAGTDTQYF.

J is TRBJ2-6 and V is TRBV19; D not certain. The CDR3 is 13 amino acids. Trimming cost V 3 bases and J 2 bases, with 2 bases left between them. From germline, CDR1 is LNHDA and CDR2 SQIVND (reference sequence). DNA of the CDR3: TGTGCCAGTAGTATTACTGGGGCCAACGTCCTGACTTTC. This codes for CASSITGANVLTF.

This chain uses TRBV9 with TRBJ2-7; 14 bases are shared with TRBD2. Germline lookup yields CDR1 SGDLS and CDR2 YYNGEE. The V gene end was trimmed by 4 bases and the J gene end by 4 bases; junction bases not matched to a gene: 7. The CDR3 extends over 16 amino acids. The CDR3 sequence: CASSPAGTSGGYEQYF. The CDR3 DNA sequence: TGTGCCAGCAGCCCAGCCGGGACTAGCGGGGGATACGAGCAGTACTTC.

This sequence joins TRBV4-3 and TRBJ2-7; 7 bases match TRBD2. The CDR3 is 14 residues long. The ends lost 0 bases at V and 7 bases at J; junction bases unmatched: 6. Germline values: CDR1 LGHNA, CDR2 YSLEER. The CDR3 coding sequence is TGCGCCAGCAGCCAAGATGGCGGGACTAATGAGCAGTACTTC. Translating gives CASSQDGGTNEQYF.

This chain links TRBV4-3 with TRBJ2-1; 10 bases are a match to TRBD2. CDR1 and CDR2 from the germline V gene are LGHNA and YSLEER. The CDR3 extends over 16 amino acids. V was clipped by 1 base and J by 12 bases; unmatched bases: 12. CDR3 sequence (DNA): TGCGCCAGCAGCCAAGTTTGGGCTAGCGGGAGAGAGCGGCAGTTCTTC. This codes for CASSQVWASGRERQFF.

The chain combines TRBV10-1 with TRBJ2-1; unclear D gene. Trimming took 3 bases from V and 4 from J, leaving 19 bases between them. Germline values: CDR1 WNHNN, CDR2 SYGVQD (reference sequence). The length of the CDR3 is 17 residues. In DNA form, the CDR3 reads TGCGCCAGCAGTGACCAACGGGTCTCCGGGTGGTACAATGAGCAGTTCTTC. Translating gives CASSDQRVSGWYNEQFF.

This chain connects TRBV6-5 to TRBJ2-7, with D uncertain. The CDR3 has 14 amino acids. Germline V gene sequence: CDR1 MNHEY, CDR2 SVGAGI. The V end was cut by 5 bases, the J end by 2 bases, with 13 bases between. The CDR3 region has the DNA TGTGCCAGCAGTATCGCCGACTCCCCCTACGAGCAGTACTTC. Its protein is CASSIADSPYEQYF.

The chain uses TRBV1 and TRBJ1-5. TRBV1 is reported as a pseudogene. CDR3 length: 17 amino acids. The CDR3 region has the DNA TGCACCAGCAGCCACGAAGTTCATTCTCGGTGCAATCAGCCCCAGCATTTT. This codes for CTSSHEVHSRCNQPQHF.

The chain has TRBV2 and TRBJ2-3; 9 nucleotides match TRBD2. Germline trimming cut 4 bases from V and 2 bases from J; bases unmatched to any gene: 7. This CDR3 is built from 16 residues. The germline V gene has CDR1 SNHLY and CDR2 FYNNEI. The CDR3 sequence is CASSGLAGEPTDTQYF. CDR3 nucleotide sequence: TGTGCCAGCAGTGGATTAGCGGGAGAACCCACAGATACGCAGTATTTT.

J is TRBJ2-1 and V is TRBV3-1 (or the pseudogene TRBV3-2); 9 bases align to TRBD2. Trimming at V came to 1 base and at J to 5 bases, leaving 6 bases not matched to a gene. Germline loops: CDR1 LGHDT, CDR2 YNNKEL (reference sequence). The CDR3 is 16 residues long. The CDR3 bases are TGTGCCAGCAGCCAAGTTGGGGGACTAGCCAACAATGAGCAGTTCTTC. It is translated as CASSQVGGLANNEQFF.

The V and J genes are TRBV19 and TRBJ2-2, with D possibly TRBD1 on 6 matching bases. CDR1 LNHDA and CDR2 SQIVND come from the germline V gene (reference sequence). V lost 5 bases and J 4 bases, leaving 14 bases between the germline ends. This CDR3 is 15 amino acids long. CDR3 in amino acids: CASSPTGSITGELFF. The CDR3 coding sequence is TGTGCCAGTAGTCCAACAGGGAGTATCACCGGGGAGCTGTTTTTT.